Listed below are T cell receptor beta chains from one sample, sequenced in a study of Ad26.COV2.S vaccination and SARS-CoV-2 variants. Method: immunoSEQ multiplex PCR; TCRdb's copy keeps in-frame clones and lacks some. The sample has under 400,000 clones; around 86% are singletons. Sequenced material: peripheral blood, taken in a trial of Ad26.COV2.S vaccine versus placebo. These receptors were obtained from a person between 18 and 65 years old who received the Ad26.COV2.S COVID-19 vaccine or a placebo. The CDR3 runs from the conserved cysteine through the conserved F or W. Each record gives: D gene, J gene, clone size, V gene, CDR3 DNA, CDR3 protein. A D gene is named only where the DNA matches it firmly. A clone size is listed for some rows: how often the clone was seen (once, few, many), or a class if it is expanded.

D: NA
J: TRBJ2-6
size: few
V: TRBV19
DNA: TGTGCCAGTAGGGCTGGAGGGGCAGTTTCGGGAGGGGCCAACGTCCTGACTTTC
CDR3: CASRAGGAVSGGANVLTF

D: NA
J: TRBJ1-1
size: NA
V: TRBV2
DNA: TGTGCCAGCAGAGGCACTGAAGCTTTCTTT
CDR3: CASRGTEAFF

D: NA
J: TRBJ2-1
size: NA
V: TRBV3-1/TRBV3-2
DNA: TGTGCCAGCAGACCCACTCCCGGACGGATTTCGAATGAGCAGTTCTTC
CDR3: CASRPTPGRISNEQFF

D: TRBD2
J: TRBJ2-7
size: NA
V: TRBV4-3
DNA: TGCGCCAGCAGCCAAGTGATTAGCGGGGGGGCCGTCACCGAGCAGTACTTC
CDR3: CASSQVISGGAVTEQYF

D: NA
J: TRBJ1-6
size: NA
V: TRBV10-3
DNA: TGTGCCATCACCGAGCAGGGGAATTCACCCCTCCACTTT
CDR3: CAITEQGNSPLHF

D: NA
J: TRBJ1-5
size: NA
V: TRBV2
DNA: TGTGCCAGCAGCCTTCCTTCTAGGGGATCCCAGCATTTT
CDR3: CASSLPSRGSQHF

D: NA
J: TRBJ1-1
size: NA
V: TRBV3-1/TRBV3-2
DNA: TGTGCCAGCACCCCCACATGGGAGGGGGGCACTGAAGCTTTCTTT
CDR3: CASTPTWEGGTEAFF

D: TRBD2
J: TRBJ2-7
size: NA
V: TRBV5-1
DNA: TGCGCCAGCAGCTGGGAGCGGGGGGGATCCTACGAGCAGTACTTC
CDR3: CASSWERGGSYEQYF

D: TRBD2
J: TRBJ2-2
size: NA
V: TRBV10-2
DNA: TGCGCCAGCAGTGGGACTAGCGGGGGGGCCGGGGAGCTGTTTTTT
CDR3: CASSGTSGGAGELFF

D: TRBD1
J: TRBJ1-2
size: few
V: TRBV27
DNA: TGTGCCAGCAGTTTTGGGACAGGGGGCTTTGGCTACACCTTC
CDR3: CASSFGTGGFGYTF

D: NA
J: TRBJ2-5
size: NA
V: TRBV2
DNA: TGTGCCAGCAGTGGGGGGGTCCGAGAGACCCAGTACTTC
CDR3: CASSGGVRETQYF

D: NA
J: TRBJ2-1
size: NA
V: TRBV3-1/TRBV3-2
DNA: TGTGCCAGCAGCCAATTCGGAGAGCAGTTCTTC
CDR3: CASSQFGEQFF

D: NA
J: TRBJ1-2
size: NA
V: TRBV4-1
DNA: TGCGCCAGCAGCCAAGATCAGCGCGGAGCTAACTATGGCTACACCTTC
CDR3: CASSQDQRGANYGYTF

D: NA
J: TRBJ1-5
size: NA
V: TRBV3-1/TRBV3-2
DNA: TGTGCCAGCAGCCAAGGTGCGGGGGGCAATCAGCCCCAGCATTTT
CDR3: CASSQGAGGNQPQHF

D: NA
J: TRBJ2-1
size: NA
V: TRBV29-1
DNA: TGCAGCGTTCCACAGGGAAACTCCGGCAATGAGCAGTTCTTC
CDR3: CSVPQGNSGNEQFF

D: TRBD1
J: TRBJ2-1
size: NA
V: TRBV6-5
DNA: TGTGCCAGCACCTCCGGGGACAGCTTCTACAATGAGCAGTTCTTC
CDR3: CASTSGDSFYNEQFF

D: NA
J: TRBJ2-3
size: NA
V: TRBV12-3/TRBV12-4
DNA: TGTGCCAGCAGTTTGGACCGCCGCGATACGCAGTATTTT
CDR3: CASSLDRRDTQYF

D: NA
J: TRBJ1-3
size: NA
V: TRBV7-9
DNA: TGTGCCAGCAGCTTCGGAGGCCTCAGCTCTGGAAACACCATATATTTT
CDR3: CASSFGGLSSGNTIYF

D: NA
J: TRBJ1-2
size: NA
V: TRBV7-8
DNA: TGTGCCAGCAGCTTAAAATCGGGGCGAGGTGTCAACTATGGCTACACCTTC
CDR3: CASSLKSGRGVNYGYTF

D: NA
J: TRBJ1-1
size: NA
V: TRBV2
DNA: TGTGCCAGCAGTGAACGGAGGATCCCGAACACTGAAGCTTTCTTT
CDR3: CASSERRIPNTEAFF

D: TRBD1
J: TRBJ1-2
size: NA
V: TRBV27
DNA: TGTGCCAGCAGTCCACAGGGGGATATTATACGGAATAACTATGGCTACACCTTC
CDR3: CASSPQGDIIRNNYGYTF

D: NA
J: TRBJ2-1
size: NA
V: TRBV2
DNA: TGTGCCGGGGGGCACGGCTCCTACAATGAGCAGTTCTTC
CDR3: CAGGHGSYNEQFF

D: TRBD2
J: TRBJ2-7
size: NA
V: TRBV5-1
DNA: TGCGCCAGCAGCTTGGGCCCTCCTACTAGCGGGGGAACCTACGAGCAGTACTTC
CDR3: CASSLGPPTSGGTYEQYF

D: NA
J: TRBJ2-6
size: NA
V: TRBV4-3
DNA: TGCGCCAGCAGCCAAGATACAGGGACTGGGGCCAACGTCCTGACTTTC
CDR3: CASSQDTGTGANVLTF

D: NA
J: TRBJ1-1
size: NA
V: TRBV9
DNA: TGTGCCAGCAGCCCAAGGGGGGCGGGGACTGAAGCTTTCTTT
CDR3: CASSPRGAGTEAFF

D: NA
J: TRBJ2-3
size: once
V: TRBV19
DNA: TGTGCCAGTAGTATATTCGGTGATACGCAGTATTTT
CDR3: CASSIFGDTQYF

D: NA
J: TRBJ2-2
size: NA
V: TRBV5-1
DNA: TGCGCCAGCAGAACAGGGCTCGGGGAGCTGTTTTTT
CDR3: CASRTGLGELFF

D: TRBD1
J: TRBJ1-1
size: NA
V: TRBV11-3
DNA: TGTGCCAGCAGCCTATACGGGACAGACACTGAAGCTTTCTTT
CDR3: CASSLYGTDTEAFF

D: NA
J: TRBJ2-2
size: NA
V: TRBV6-6
DNA: TGTGCCAGCACCCACGGAAAAGGAAATCCCGGGGAGCTGTTTTTT
CDR3: CASTHGKGNPGELFF

D: NA
J: TRBJ2-2
size: NA
V: TRBV19
DNA: TGTGCCAGTATCAACCGGGACTTAAACACCGGGGAGCTGTTTTTT
CDR3: CASINRDLNTGELFF

D: TRBD1
J: TRBJ2-3
size: NA
V: TRBV6-5
DNA: TGTGCCAGCAAAGGACAGGCCACAGATACGCAGTATTTT
CDR3: CASKGQATDTQYF

D: NA
J: TRBJ2-7
size: NA
V: TRBV4-3
DNA: TGCGCCAGCAGCCAAGAGCGCGTCGGGGCCTCCTACGAGCAGTACTTC
CDR3: CASSQERVGASYEQYF

D: TRBD2
J: TRBJ2-3
size: NA
V: TRBV5-4
DNA: TGTGCCAGCAGCTCGTTAGCGGGGGGGCGCACAGATACGCAGTATTTT
CDR3: CASSSLAGGRTDTQYF

D: TRBD1
J: TRBJ1-1
size: once
V: TRBV6-5
DNA: TGTGCCAGCACCTCCGGGACAGGCCTAACTGAAGCTTTCTTT
CDR3: CASTSGTGLTEAFF

D: NA
J: TRBJ1-6
size: NA
V: TRBV6-5
DNA: TGTGCCAGCAGTTGGAGGGCTGCTAAAAATTCACCCCTCCACTTT
CDR3: CASSWRAAKNSPLHF

D: NA
J: TRBJ2-7
size: NA
V: TRBV4-2
DNA: TGTGCCAGCAGCCGGCTTTACTCCCAGGACTCTACTACCTACGAGCAGTACTTC
CDR3: CASSRLYSQDSTTYEQYF

D: NA
J: TRBJ2-7
size: NA
V: TRBV10-2
DNA: TGCGCCAGCAGTGACTCGGCTTACGAGCAGTACTTC
CDR3: CASSDSAYEQYF

D: NA
J: TRBJ2-5
size: NA
V: TRBV19
DNA: TGTGCCAGTAGTACGGGACCGACTGCGAAGACCCAGTACTTC
CDR3: CASSTGPTAKTQYF

D: NA
J: TRBJ1-1
size: NA
V: TRBV2
DNA: TGTGCCAGCAGTGAAATGAACACTGAAGCTTTCTTT
CDR3: CASSEMNTEAFF

D: NA
J: TRBJ2-7
size: NA
V: TRBV6-2/TRBV6-3
DNA: TGTGCCAGCAGTTACTCGATGTTTGGTAACTACGAGCAGTACTTC
CDR3: CASSYSMFGNYEQYF